The 28 T cell receptor beta chains below all came from one sample that was sequenced in a study of blood T cell repertoires in COVID-19. Repertoires were generated with immunoSEQ multiplex PCR, while TCRdb's copy carries only in-frame clones and drops some. Here the sample spans about 210,000 clones, approximately 75% being singletons. Specimen: PBMCs or T cells enriched from blood (not recorded which). The receptors derive from a man between 40 and 49 years old who had recovered from COVID-19.

The chain carries TRBV3-1 (or the pseudogene TRBV3-2) and TRBJ2-5, with D unclear. The ends were cut back, 3 bases at V and 1 base at J, with 6 bases in the middle. Per germline, CDR1 LGHDT and CDR2 YNNKEL (reference sequence). This CDR3 contains 13 residues. CDR3 sequence reads: CASSHSLQETQYF. CDR3 coding DNA: TGTGCCAGCAGCCATTCCCTCCAAGAGACCCAGTACTTC.

J is TRBJ1-3 and V is TRBV7-8; D ambiguous. Germline V gives CDR1 SGHVS, CDR2 FQNEAQ. Trimming took off 6 bases at V and 3 bases at J, with 15 bases between the two ends. The CDR3 extends over 15 amino acids. The CDR3 nucleotides are TGTGCCAGCAGTCGAACCCAACAGTTTGGAAACACCATATATTTT. Translated, it gives CASSRTQQFGNTIYF.

This clone is a singleton in its sample. This chain uses TRBV19 with TRBJ2-5; 9 positions agree with TRBD1. Germline values: CDR1 LNHDA, CDR2 SQIVND (reference sequence). The CDR3 length is 15 residues. V trimming: 4 bases; J trimming: 5 bases; junction bases outside the gene matches: 8. The CDR3 sequence: CASSTLGQGEETQYF. CDR3 nucleotides: TGTGCCAGTAGTACTCTGGGACAGGGAGAGGAGACCCAGTACTTC.

V usage is TRBV11-2 and J usage is TRBJ1-6; D not certain. The CDR3 sequence is 15 residues long. From germline, CDR1 is SGHAT and CDR2 FQNNGV. Trimming pared 2 bases from V and 5 bases from J, leaving 10 bases between. The CDR3: CASSLWQINNSPLHF. The CDR3 DNA is TGTGCCAGCAGCTTATGGCAGATAAATAATTCACCCCTCCACTTT.

This chain links TRBV5-1 with TRBJ1-2; 7 bases are a match to TRBD1. The CDR3 has 13 amino acids. Germline-derived CDR1 and CDR2 are SGHRS and YFSETQ. V shed 2 bases and J 4 bases; nucleotides not matched to a gene: 2. CDR3 in amino acids: CASSLQGLYGYTF. The CDR3 DNA reads as TGCGCCAGCAGCTTACAGGGGCTCTATGGCTACACCTTC.

The gene calls are TRBV5-1 and TRBJ1-1; D is unresolved. The CDR3 has 14 residues. V lost 2 bases, J lost 0 bases, and 8 bases lay in between. The germline V gene encodes CDR1 SGHRS and CDR2 YFSETQ. The CDR3 region is CASSFGRLNTEAFF. CDR3 DNA sequence: TGCGCCAGCAGCTTTGGCAGGTTGAACACTGAAGCTTTCTTT.

The chain has TRBV7-2 and TRBJ1-2, with a possible D match to TRBD1 (5 bases). There are 13 residues in the CDR3. Per the germline V gene, CDR1 is SGHTA and CDR2 is FQGNSA. Deletions cut 1 base from V and 7 bases from J, with 10 bases between. The CDR3 region is CASSLGGGFGYTF. DNA for the CDR3: TGTGCCAGCAGCTTAGGGGGGGGGTTTGGCTACACCTTC.

The rearrangement joins TRBV18 to TRBJ2-6; unclear D gene. Germline CDR1 reads KGHSH; CDR2 reads LQKENI. V gave up 0 bases and J gave up 2 bases, with 8 bases separating them. The CDR3 sequence is 16 residues long. Here the CDR3 reads CASSPPSRTGANVLTF. The CDR3 bases are TGTGCCAGCTCACCACCCAGCAGGACTGGGGCCAACGTCCTGACTTTC.

The gene calls are TRBV18 and TRBJ1-1; 9 nucleotides align to TRBD1. The CDR3 runs 16 residues. With V trimmed by 2 bases and J by 5 bases, 9 bases remained unmatched. Per the germline V gene, CDR1 is KGHSH and CDR2 is LQKENI. The CDR3 sequence is CASSPNRRTGATEAFF. In DNA, the CDR3 is TGTGCCAGCTCACCAAACAGACGGACAGGGGCGACTGAAGCTTTCTTT.

The genes are TRBV30 and TRBJ1-3; TRBD1 matches 7 bases. After removal of 2 bases from V and 1 base from J, the junction contained 11 bases not matched to a gene. The CDR3 runs to 17 residues. The V gene's germline CDR1 is GTSNPN and CDR2 SVGIG (reference sequence). As DNA, the CDR3 is TGTGCCTGGAGTCCTCGACAGGGAACCTTTTCTGGAAACACCATATATTTT. This gives the protein CAWSPRQGTFSGNTIYF.

This rearrangement joins TRBV11-2 to TRBJ1-1; TRBD1 agrees at 8 bases. This CDR3 is built from 14 residues. Germline V gene data show CDR1 as SGHAT and CDR2 as FQNNGV. Losses at the gene ends were 3 bases for V and 2 bases for J; bases not matched to a gene: 2. CDR3 sequence: CASSLGQVNTEAFF. The CDR3 coding sequence is TGTGCCAGCAGCTTGGGACAGGTAAACACTGAAGCTTTCTTT.

The V and J genes are TRBV19 and TRBJ2-3; 8 bases match TRBD2. The trim removed 5 bases at V and 2 bases at J, leaving 9 bases unmatched. The CDR3 is 16 amino acids. Germline V lookup: CDR1 LNHDA, CDR2 SQIVND (reference sequence). CDR3 DNA: TGTGCCAGTAGTTCCCGGGGGGGACTTTCCACAGATACGCAGTATTTT. Residues: CASSSRGGLSTDTQYF.

The CDR3 nucleotides read TGTGCCAGCACTACTAGTGATTCACCCCTCCACTTT. This encodes CASTTSDSPLHF. The chain has TRBV6-6 and TRBJ1-6; the D is unclear. Trimming took off 7 bases at V and 8 bases at J, with 9 bases between the two ends. Germline lookup yields CDR1 MNHNY and CDR2 SVGAGI (reference sequence). The CDR3 spans 12 residues.

The chain uses TRBV14 and TRBJ1-1; maybe TRBD1 (6 bases). Trimming removed 6 bases at V and 0 bases at J, with 23 bases between. From germline, CDR1 is SGHDN and CDR2 FVKESK. The CDR3 runs to 18 residues. The CDR3 coding sequence is TGTGCCAGCAGTCGTATAACGACGGGGGGGGCCCTGAACACTGAAGCTTTCTTT. Residues: CASSRITTGGALNTEAFF.

The chain uses TRBV5-1 and TRBJ2-1; tentative D call: TRBD2 (7 bases). Germline V gene data show CDR1 as SGHRS and CDR2 as YFSETQ. The CDR3 is 19 residues long. Trimming removed 5 bases at V and 4 bases at J, with 28 bases between. The CDR3 bases are TGCGCCAGCAGTTTTCCCAGCCGGGGGGCCGCGGGGACATACAATGAGCAGTTCTTC. As protein: CASSFPSRGAAGTYNEQFF.

This clone was picked up one time. The CDR3, as DNA: TGTGCCAGCAGCTTAGGTCCCGGGACAGGGGATACGCAGTATTTT. Translation gives CASSLGPGTGDTQYF. The V call is TRBV7-7, the J call TRBJ2-3; 9 bases fit TRBD1. The CDR3 contains 15 residues. Germline assignment: CDR1 SSHAT and CDR2 FNYEAQ (reference sequence). Losses at the gene ends were 1 base for V and 6 bases for J; bases not matched to a gene: 5.

This CDR3 reads CASSQVRLAGGNEQFF. The CDR3 DNA reads TGTGCCAGCAGCCAAGTCCGCCTAGCGGGGGGAAATGAGCAGTTCTTC. V and J are TRBV4-2 and TRBJ2-1; 11 bases fit TRBD2. The J segment lost 7 bases and the V segment lost 1 base, leaving 6 bases of the junction unmatched. CDR3 length: 16 amino acids. The germline V gene has CDR1 LGHNA and CDR2 YNFKEQ.

This chain links TRBV30 with TRBJ1-5, with a possible D match to TRBD1 (6 bases). This CDR3 contains 13 residues. Deletions cut 3 bases from V and 3 bases from J, with 9 bases between. Germline lookup yields CDR1 GTSNPN and CDR2 SVGIG (reference sequence). The DNA for the CDR3 is TGTGCCTGGAGCGGACAGTTCAATCAGCCCCAGCATTTT. Amino acids: CAWSGQFNQPQHF.

CDR3 nucleotide sequence: TGTGCCAGCAGCTTAACCCTCGGGACTAGCAATGAGCAGTTCTTC. Amino acid sequence: CASSLTLGTSNEQFF. J is TRBJ2-1 and V is TRBV7-3, with TRBD2 identical over 8 bases. Germline V gene sequence: CDR1 SGHTA, CDR2 FQGTGA. V trimming: 0 bases; J trimming: 6 bases; junction bases outside the gene matches: 4. The CDR3 contains 15 residues. The variable domain in full, completed from reference TRBV7-3 and TRBJ2-1, reads GAGVSQTPSNKVTEKGKYVELRCDPISGHTALYWYRQSLGQGPEFLIYFQGTGAADDSGLPNDRFFAVRPEGSVSTLKIQRTERGDSAVYLCASSLTLGTSNEQFFGPGTRLTVL.

This clone was seen only a few times. V and J are TRBV5-4 and TRBJ2-3, with D unresolved. Germline V lookup: CDR1 SGHNT, CDR2 YYREEE (reference sequence). CDR3 length equals 15 residues. Trimming cost V 2 bases and J 2 bases, with 12 bases left between them. This CDR3 reads CASSFELVDTDTQYF. CDR3 DNA sequence: TGTGCCAGCAGCTTTGAACTGGTCGACACAGATACGCAGTATTTT.

V is TRBV3-1 (or the pseudogene TRBV3-2) and J is TRBJ1-2, with TRBD1 matching 10 bases. CDR1 and CDR2 from the germline V gene are LGHDT and YNNKEL (reference sequence). This CDR3 spans 14 amino acids. V lost 3 bases to trimming and J lost 4 bases; unmatched junction nucleotides: 2. The CDR3 DNA reads TGTGCCAGCAGCCAGCGGACAGGGGGCTATGGCTACACCTTC. Amino acid sequence: CASSQRTGGYGYTF.

The chain employs TRBV7-3 and TRBJ1-6; D is uncertain. CDR1 is SGHTA, CDR2 FQGTGA, per germline. The CDR3 spans 15 residues. V was clipped by 5 bases and J by 5 bases, with 13 bases between them. CDR3 sequence reads: CASSLNAGNNSPLHF. The CDR3 DNA sequence: TGTGCCAGCAGCCTAAATGCCGGGAATAATTCACCCCTCCACTTT.

This chain joins TRBV3-1 (or the pseudogene TRBV3-2) and TRBJ2-5, with 12 bases matching TRBD2. The CDR3 has 16 residues. Germline assignment: CDR1 LGHDT and CDR2 YNNKEL (reference sequence). V trimming: 3 bases; J trimming: 4 bases; junction bases outside the gene matches: 6. DNA for the CDR3: TGTGCCAGCAGCCATCGGACTAGCGGGACGTCAGAGACCCAGTACTTC. This encodes CASSHRTSGTSETQYF.

This clone was found once. The chain uses TRBV23-1 and TRBJ2-1; weak D call: TRBD1 (6 bases). TRBV23-1 is an ORF, and what it does is uncertain. V lost 10 bases and J 4 bases, leaving 14 bases between the germline ends. This CDR3 is built from 13 residues. In DNA form, the CDR3 reads TGCGCCATCCCAGGGGTGGGTTACAATGAGCAGTTCTTC. Amino acids: CAIPGVGYNEQFF.

The chain joins TRBV2 to TRBJ2-3; possibly TRBD2 for D (7 bases). CDR3 length: 14 amino acids. Trimming cost V 7 bases and J 3 bases, with 14 bases left between them. Germline loops: CDR1 SNHLY, CDR2 FYNNEI. For the CDR3, the DNA is TGTGCCAGCAAAAAGGGGGGGTTAACAGATACGCAGTATTTT. This codes for CASKKGGLTDTQYF.

This clone occurred once. The gene calls are TRBV11-3 and TRBJ2-3, with D maybe TRBD1 (5 bases). The V gene lost 3 bases and the J gene lost 4 bases, with 11 bases spanning the gap. Germline V gives CDR1 SGHNT, CDR2 YENEEA. The CDR3 extends over 14 amino acids. The CDR3 DNA reads TGTGCCAGCAGCTTGAGTAGGGGTTCAGATACGCAGTATTTT. It encodes CASSLSRGSDTQYF.

V is TRBV7-2 and J is TRBJ2-3; 8 nucleotides match TRBD2. With 5 bases clipped from V and 1 base from J, the junction kept 5 bases outside the gene matches. The germline gives CDR1 SGHTA, CDR2 FQGNSA. CDR3 length equals 15 residues. The CDR3 nucleotides are TGTGCCAGCAGCCCCGGACTAGCCCGCACAGATACGCAGTATTTT. Encoded protein: CASSPGLARTDTQYF.

The rearrangement uses TRBV4-2 and TRBJ2-2, with a possible D match to TRBD2 (5 bases). The CDR3 covers 20 residues. From germline, CDR1 is LGHNA and CDR2 YNFKEQ. V dropped 0 bases and J dropped 1 base, with 21 bases sitting between them. The CDR3 loop reads CASSQDVRGSQTENTGELFF. For the CDR3, the DNA is TGTGCCAGCAGCCAAGATGTCCGAGGGAGTCAAACGGAGAACACCGGGGAGCTGTTTTTT.